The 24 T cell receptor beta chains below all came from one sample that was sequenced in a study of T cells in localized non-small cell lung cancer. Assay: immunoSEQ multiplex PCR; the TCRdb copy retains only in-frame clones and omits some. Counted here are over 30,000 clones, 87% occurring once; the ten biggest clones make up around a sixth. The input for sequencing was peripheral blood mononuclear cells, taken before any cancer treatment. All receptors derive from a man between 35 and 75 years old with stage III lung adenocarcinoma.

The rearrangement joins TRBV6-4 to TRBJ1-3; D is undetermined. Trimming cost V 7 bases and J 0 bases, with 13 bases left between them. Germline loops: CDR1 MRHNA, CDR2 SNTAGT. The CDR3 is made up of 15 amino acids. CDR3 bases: TGTGCCAGCACTGGACCGCGCCGCTCTGGAAACACCATATATTTT. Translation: CASTGPRRSGNTIYF.

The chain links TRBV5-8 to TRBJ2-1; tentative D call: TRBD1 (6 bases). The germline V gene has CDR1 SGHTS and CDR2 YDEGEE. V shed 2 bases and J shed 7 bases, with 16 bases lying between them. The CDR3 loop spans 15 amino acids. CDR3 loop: CASSLQGHNFNEQFF. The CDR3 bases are TGTGCCAGCAGCTTACAGGGACACAACTTTAATGAGCAGTTCTTC. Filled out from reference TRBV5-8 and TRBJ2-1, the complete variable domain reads EAGVTQSPTHLIKTRGQQATLRCSPISGHTSVYWYQQALGLGLQFLLWYDEGEERNRGNFPPRFSGRQFPNYSSELNVNALELEDSALYLCASSLQGHNFNEQFFGPGTRLTVL.

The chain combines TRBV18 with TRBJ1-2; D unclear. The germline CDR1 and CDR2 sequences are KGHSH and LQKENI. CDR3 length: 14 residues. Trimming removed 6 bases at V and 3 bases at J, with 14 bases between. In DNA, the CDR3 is TGTGCCAGCTCCCTAGGAGCAGGACACTATGGCTACACCTTC. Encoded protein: CASSLGAGHYGYTF.

The CDR3 loop is CASSLRPPGLAGTDTQYF. The CDR3 nucleotides read TGTGCCAGCAGTCTAAGACCGCCGGGACTAGCGGGGACTGATACGCAGTATTTT. V is TRBV27 and J is TRBJ2-3; TRBD2 agrees at 13 bases. Trimming took 5 bases from V and 6 from J; bases not matched to a gene: 14. The germline V gene encodes CDR1 MNHEY and CDR2 SMNVEV (reference sequence). The CDR3 has 18 residues.

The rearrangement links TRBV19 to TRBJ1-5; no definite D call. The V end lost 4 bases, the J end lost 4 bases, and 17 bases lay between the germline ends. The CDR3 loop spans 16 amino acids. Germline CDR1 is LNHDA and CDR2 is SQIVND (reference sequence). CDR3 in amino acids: CASSTTTRGSNQPQHF. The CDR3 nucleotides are TGTGCCAGTAGTACGACAACCCGAGGATCTAATCAGCCCCAGCATTTT.

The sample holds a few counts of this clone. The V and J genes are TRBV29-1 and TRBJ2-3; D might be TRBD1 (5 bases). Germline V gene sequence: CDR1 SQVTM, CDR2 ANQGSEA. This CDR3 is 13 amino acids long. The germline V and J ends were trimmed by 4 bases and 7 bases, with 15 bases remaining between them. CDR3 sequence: CSVAGRGENTQYF. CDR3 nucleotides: TGCAGCGTTGCTGGAAGGGGCGAGAATACGCAGTATTTT.

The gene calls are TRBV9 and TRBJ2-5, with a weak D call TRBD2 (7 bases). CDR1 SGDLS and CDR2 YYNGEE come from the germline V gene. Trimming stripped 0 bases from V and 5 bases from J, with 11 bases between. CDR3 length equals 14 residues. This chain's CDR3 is CASSVGGGVETQYF. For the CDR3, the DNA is TGTGCCAGCAGCGTAGGAGGGGGGGTGGAGACCCAGTACTTC.

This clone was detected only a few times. CDR3: CASSVGSPGTGARNEQFF. The CDR3 DNA sequence: TGTGCCAGCAGCGTAGGTTCCCCCGGGACAGGGGCCCGCAATGAGCAGTTCTTC. The gene calls are TRBV9 and TRBJ2-1; 10 nucleotides line up with TRBD1. J gave up 6 bases and V 0 bases, and 12 bases lay outside the gene matches. CDR3 length: 18 residues. Germline CDR1 reads SGDLS; CDR2 reads YYNGEE.

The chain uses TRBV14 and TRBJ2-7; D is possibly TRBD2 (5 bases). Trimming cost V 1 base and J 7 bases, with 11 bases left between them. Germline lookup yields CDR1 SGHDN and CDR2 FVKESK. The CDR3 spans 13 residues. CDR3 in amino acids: CASSQVATTEQYF. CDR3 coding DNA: TGTGCCAGCAGCCAAGTAGCGACTACGGAGCAGTACTTC.

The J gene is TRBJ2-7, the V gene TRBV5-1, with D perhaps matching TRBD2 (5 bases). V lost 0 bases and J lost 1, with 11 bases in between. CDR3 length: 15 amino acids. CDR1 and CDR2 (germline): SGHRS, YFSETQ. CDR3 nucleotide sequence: TGCGCCAGCAGCTTGGTGTATCGGGATTCCTACGAGCAGTACTTC. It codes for CASSLVYRDSYEQYF.

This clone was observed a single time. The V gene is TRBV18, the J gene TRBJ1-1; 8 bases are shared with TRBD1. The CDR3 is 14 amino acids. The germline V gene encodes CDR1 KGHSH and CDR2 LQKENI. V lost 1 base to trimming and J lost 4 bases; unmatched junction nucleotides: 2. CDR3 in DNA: TGTGCCAGCTCACCACTTGACAGGGGCACTGAAGCTTTCTTT. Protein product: CASSPLDRGTEAFF.

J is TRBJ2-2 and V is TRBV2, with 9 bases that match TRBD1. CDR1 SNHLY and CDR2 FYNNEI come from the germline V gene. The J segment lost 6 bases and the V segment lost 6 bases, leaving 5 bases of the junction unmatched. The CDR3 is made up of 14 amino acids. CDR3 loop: CASRVRDRAGELFF. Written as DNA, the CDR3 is TGTGCCAGCAGGGTCCGGGACAGGGCCGGGGAGCTGTTTTTT.

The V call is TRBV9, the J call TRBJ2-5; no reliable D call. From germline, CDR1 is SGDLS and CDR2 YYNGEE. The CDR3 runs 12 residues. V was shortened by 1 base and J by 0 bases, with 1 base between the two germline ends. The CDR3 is CASSVNQETQYF. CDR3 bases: TGTGCCAGCAGCGTAAACCAAGAGACCCAGTACTTC.

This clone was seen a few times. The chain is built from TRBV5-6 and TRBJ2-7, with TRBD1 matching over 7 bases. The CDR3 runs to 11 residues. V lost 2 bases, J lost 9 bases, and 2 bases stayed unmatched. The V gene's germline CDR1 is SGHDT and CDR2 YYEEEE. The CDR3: CASSLGQVQYF. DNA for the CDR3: TGTGCCAGCAGCTTAGGACAGGTGCAGTACTTC.

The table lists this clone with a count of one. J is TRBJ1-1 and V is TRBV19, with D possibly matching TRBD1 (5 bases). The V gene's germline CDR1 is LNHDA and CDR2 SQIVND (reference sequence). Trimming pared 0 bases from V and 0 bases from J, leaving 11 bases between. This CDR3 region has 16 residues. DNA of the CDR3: TGTGCCAGTAGTATAGATCTCGCAGGGATGAACACTGAAGCTTTCTTT. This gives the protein CASSIDLAGMNTEAFF.

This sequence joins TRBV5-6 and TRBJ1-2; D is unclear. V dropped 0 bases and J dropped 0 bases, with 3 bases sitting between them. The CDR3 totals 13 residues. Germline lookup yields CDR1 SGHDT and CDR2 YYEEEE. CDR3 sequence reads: CASSLGANYGYTF. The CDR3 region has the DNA TGTGCCAGCAGCTTGGGGGCTAACTATGGCTACACCTTC.

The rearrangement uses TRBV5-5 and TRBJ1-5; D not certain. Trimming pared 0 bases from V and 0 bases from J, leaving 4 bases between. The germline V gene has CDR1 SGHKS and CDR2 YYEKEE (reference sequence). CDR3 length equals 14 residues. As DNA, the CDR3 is TGTGCCAGCAGCTTGGGGTATAGCAATCAGCCCCAGCATTTT. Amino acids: CASSLGYSNQPQHF.

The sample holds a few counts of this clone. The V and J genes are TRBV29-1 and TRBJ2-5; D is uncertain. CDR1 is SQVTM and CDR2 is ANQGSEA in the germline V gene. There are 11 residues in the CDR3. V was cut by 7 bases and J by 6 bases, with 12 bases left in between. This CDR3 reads CSGSLGKTQYF. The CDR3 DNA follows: TGCAGCGGAAGCCTGGGGAAGACCCAGTACTTC.

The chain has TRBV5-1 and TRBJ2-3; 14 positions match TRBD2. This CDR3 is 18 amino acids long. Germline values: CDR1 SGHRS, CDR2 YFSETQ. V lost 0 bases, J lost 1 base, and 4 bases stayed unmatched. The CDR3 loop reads CASSLETSGGDGTDTQYF. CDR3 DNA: TGCGCCAGCAGCTTGGAGACTAGCGGGGGGGATGGCACAGATACGCAGTATTTT.

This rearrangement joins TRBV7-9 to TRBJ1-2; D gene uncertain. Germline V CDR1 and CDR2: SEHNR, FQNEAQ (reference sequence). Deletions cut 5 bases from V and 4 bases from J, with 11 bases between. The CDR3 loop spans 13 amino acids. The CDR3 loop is CASSRTEGYGYTF. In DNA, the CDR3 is TGTGCCAGCAGCCGGACGGAAGGCTATGGCTACACCTTC. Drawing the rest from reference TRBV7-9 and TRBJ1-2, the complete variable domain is DTGVSQNPRHKITKRGQNVTFRCDPISEHNRLYWYRQTLGQGPEFLTYFQNEAQLEKSRLLSDRFSAERPKGSFSTLEIQRTEQGDSAMYLCASSRTEGYGYTFGSGTRLTVV.

CDR3 in DNA: TGTGCCAGCAACACGGGGGGGCCAGAGACCCAGTACTTC. Its translation is CASNTGGPETQYF. This chain links TRBV28 with TRBJ2-5; 8 nucleotides match TRBD2. The germline V gene has CDR1 MDHEN and CDR2 SYDVKM. V was clipped by 7 bases and J by 4 bases; unmatched bases: 5. The CDR3 is 13 residues long.

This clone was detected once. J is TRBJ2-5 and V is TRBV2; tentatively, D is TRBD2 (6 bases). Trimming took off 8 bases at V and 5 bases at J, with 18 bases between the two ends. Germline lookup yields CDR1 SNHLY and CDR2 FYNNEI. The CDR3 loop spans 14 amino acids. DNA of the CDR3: TGTGCCAGCCCCTCCCGACTAGGGCATGAGACCCAGTACTTC. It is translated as CASPSRLGHETQYF. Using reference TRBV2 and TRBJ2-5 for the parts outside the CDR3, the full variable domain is EPEVTQTPSHQVTQMGQEVILRCVPISNHLYFYWYRQILGQKVEFLVSFYNNEISEKSEIFDDQFSVERPDGSNFTLKIRSTKLEDSAMYFCASPSRLGHETQYFGPGTRLLVL.

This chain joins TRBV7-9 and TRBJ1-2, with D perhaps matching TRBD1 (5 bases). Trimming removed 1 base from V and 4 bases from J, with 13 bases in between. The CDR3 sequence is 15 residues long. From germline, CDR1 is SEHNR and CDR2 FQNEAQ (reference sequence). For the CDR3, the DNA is TGTGCCAGCAGCTTAGGCGGGGCCGTTGGCTATGGCTACACCTTC. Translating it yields CASSLGGAVGYGYTF.

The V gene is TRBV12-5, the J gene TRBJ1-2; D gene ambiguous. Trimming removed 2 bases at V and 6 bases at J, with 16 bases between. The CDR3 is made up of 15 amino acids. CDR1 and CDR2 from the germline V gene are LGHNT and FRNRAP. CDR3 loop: CASGLFSGSLHGYTF. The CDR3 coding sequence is TGTGCTAGTGGTTTGTTTTCAGGCTCTCTGCATGGCTACACCTTC.